Shown below are 5 T cell receptor beta chains from a single sample sequenced in a study of CXCR3-negative and CXCR3-positive naive CD8 T cells. Each TRB cDNA library was prepared by 5' RACE (with UMI labels). TCRdb reprocessed the 5' RACE reads; each CDR3 protein has one entry and no DNA is given. The listing contains over 100,000 distinct CDR3 sequences. The material sequenced was naive CXCR3- CD8+ T cells from blood. As for subset: CD45RO-CCR7+CD27+CD95- naive CD8+ T cells lacking CXCR3 (TNR3-). The receptor set was obtained from a human donor in good health. Some clones in this sample may be carry-over from other donors' samples.

The chain recombines TRBV27 with TRBJ2-4; TCRdb returns TRBD1, unconfirmable since there is no DNA. Looked up from germline, CDR1 is MNHEY and CDR2 is SMNVEV (reference sequence). This CDR3 has 15 residues. CDR3 in amino acids: CASMTGVAGIKVQYF.

This chain connects TRBV19 to TRBJ2-3. CDR1 is LNHDA, CDR2 SQIVND, per germline (reference sequence). The CDR3 loop spans 13 amino acids. This CDR3 reads CASSTTSTDTQYF.

The chain is built from TRBV29-1 and TRBJ2-1; TCRdb calls TRBD2, which cannot be checked without DNA. Germline V gene data show CDR1 as SQVTM and CDR2 as ANQGSEA. This CDR3 has 14 residues. The CDR3 spells CSVEPSGTYNEQFF.

The chain couples TRBV12-3 or TRBV12-4 to TRBJ1-1. The CDR3 loop spans 19 amino acids. CDR3: CASSDHPAERRDLNTEAFF.

This chain connects TRBV19 to TRBJ2-1; no DNA is available, so the TRBD1 call from TCRdb remains unchecked. Germline assignment: CDR1 LNHDA and CDR2 SQIVND (reference sequence). This CDR3 has 16 amino acids. CDR3 loop: CASSSPGQGIWNEQFF.